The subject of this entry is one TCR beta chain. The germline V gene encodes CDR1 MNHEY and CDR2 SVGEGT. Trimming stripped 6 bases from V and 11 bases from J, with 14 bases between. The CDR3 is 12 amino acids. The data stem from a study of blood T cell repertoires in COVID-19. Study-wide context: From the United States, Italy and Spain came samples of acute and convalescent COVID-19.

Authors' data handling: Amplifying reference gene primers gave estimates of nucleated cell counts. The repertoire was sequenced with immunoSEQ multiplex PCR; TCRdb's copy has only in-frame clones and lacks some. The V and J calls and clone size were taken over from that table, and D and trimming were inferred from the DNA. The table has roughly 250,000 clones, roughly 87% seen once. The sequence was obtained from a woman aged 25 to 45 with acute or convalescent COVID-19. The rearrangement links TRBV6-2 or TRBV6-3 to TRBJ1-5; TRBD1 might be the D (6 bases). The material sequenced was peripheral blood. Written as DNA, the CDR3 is TGTGCCAGCAGCAACGGGCAGGGGACCCAGCATTTT. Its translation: CASSNGQGTQHF.